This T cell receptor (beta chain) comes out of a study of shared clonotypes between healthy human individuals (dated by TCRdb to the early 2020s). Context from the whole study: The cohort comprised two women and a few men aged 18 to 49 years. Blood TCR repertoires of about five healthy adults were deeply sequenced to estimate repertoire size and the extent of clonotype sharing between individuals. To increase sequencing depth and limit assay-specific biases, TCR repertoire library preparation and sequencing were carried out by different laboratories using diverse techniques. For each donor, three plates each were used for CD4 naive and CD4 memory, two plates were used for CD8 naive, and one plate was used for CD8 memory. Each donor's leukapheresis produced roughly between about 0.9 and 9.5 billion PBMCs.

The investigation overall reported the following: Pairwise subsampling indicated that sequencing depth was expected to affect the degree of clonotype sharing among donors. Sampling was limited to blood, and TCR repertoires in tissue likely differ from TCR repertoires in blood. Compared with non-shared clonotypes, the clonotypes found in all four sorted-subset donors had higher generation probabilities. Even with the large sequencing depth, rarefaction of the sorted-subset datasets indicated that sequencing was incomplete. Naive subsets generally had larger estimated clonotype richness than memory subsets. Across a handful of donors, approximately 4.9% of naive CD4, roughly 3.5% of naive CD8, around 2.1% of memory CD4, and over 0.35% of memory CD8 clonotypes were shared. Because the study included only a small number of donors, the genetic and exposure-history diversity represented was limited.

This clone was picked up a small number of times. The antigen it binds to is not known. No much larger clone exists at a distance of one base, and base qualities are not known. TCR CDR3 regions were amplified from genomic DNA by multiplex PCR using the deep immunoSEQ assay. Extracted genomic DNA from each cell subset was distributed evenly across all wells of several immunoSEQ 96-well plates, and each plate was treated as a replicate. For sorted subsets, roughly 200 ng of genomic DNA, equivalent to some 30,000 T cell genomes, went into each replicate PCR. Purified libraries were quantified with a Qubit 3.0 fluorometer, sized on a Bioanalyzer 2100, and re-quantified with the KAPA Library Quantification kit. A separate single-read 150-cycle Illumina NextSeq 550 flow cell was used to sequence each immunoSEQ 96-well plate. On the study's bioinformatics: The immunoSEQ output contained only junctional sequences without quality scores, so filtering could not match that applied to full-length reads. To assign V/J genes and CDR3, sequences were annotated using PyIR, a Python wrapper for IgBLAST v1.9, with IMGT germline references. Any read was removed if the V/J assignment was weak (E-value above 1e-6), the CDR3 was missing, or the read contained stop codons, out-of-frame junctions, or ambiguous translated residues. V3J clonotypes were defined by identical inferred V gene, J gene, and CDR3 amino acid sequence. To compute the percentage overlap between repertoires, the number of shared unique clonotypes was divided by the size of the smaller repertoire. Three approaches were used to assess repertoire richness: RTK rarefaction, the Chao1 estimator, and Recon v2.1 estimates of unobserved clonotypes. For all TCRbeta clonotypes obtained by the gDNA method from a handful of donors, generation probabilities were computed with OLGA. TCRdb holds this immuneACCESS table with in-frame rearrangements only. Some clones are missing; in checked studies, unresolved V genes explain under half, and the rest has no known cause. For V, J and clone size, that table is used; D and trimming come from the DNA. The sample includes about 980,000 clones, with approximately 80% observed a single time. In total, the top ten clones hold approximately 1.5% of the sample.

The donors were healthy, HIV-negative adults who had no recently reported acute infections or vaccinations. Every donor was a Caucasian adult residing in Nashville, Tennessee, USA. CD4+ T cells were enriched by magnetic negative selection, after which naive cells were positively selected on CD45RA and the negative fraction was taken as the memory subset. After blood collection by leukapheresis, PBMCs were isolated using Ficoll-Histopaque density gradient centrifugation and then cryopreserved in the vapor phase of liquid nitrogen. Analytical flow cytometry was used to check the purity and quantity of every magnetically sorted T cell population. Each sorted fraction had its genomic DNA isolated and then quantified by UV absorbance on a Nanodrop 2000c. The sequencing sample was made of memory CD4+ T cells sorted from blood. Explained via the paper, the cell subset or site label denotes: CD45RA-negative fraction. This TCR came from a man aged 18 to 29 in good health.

The DNA is TGTGGAAGCGGGTGGAACACCGGGGAGCTGTTTTTT. Protein translation: CGSGWNTGELFF. The sequence joins TRBV12-2 to TRBJ2-2; the table names TRBD2, a call not compared with the DNA. TRBV12-2 is recorded as a pseudogene. Including cysteine and phenylalanine, the CDR3 has 12 amino acids. Only the CDR3 DNA stays, 36 bases, in frame from base 1.